This TCR beta chain was sequenced for a study of blood T cell repertoires in COVID-19 (dated by TCRdb to about 2020). Regarding the complete study: Collaborator samples came from the United States, Italy and Spain and covered acute and convalescent phases of COVID-19. The prospective study material was composed of cDNA or gDNA derived from T cells, B-cell-depleted T cells, or PBMCs. Deeply sampled blood TCRbeta repertoires from subjects exposed to, actively infected with, or recovered from COVID-19 were included in the dataset. A de-identified subject ID, COVID-19 status, age in years and sex were almost always included in the sample metadata. The samples were drawn from the first 160 participants of the ongoing ImmuneRACE study and from over a thousand subjects provided by 6 global collaborators. The repertoires were released in a freely available public database meant as a resource for research on the immune response to SARS-CoV-2. HLA class I and class II types, where available, came from metadata supplied by the sample provider rather than from assay-based typing.

The immunoSEQ Assay, a bias-controlled multiplex PCR, was used to amplify TCRbeta CDR3 regions from genomic DNA. In the paper's pipeline: The number of nucleated cells in each sample was estimated from the amplification of reference gene primers within the assay. To quantify the absolute abundance of each unique TCRbeta CDR3 rearrangement, sequence reads were collapsed and filtered. For each sample, productive Simpson clonality was calculated by taking the square root of Simpson's diversity index across productive rearrangements. What TCRdb holds here is the immuneACCESS table cut down to in-frame rearrangements. Part of the clones is not present; checked against another copy, under half of the missing clones reflect an unresolved V gene, and the others are unexplained. That table gives V, J and clone size, and the DNA gave D and trimming. The sample table lists about 50,000 clones, about 87% of them with a count of one. The ten largest account for about 13% of the sample.

Between the V and J ends, shortened by 0 bases and 4 bases respectively, the junction contains 7 bases. Taken from cysteine to phenylalanine, the CDR3 has 13 residues. Only the CDR3 DNA is retained, 39 bases long and in frame from the first base. CDR1 MNHNS and CDR2 SASEGT were looked up in the germline V gene. Study-level results and caveats: How much clinical and demographic metadata was included differed by source and by participant, and the metadata was provided uncurated.

In regard to this clone: This clone's antigen is unknown. No qualities accompany the bases; no much larger clone lies one base away.

Whole blood was collected in K2EDTA tubes by collaborating institutions according to the institutions' own protocols. For TCRbeta analysis, collaborators shipped samples as frozen whole blood, isolated PBMCs, or DNA extracted from either of those sample types. This clonotype was obtained from a human donor with active COVID-19. The donor label of this sample is uncertain. Sequencing was performed on peripheral blood. The V and J segments used are TRBV6-1 and TRBJ2-7, with no D gene named confidently. The DNA sequence follows: TGTGCCAGCAGTGAAGCCGACTGGTACGAGCAGTACTTC. Translated, it reads CASSEADWYEQYF.